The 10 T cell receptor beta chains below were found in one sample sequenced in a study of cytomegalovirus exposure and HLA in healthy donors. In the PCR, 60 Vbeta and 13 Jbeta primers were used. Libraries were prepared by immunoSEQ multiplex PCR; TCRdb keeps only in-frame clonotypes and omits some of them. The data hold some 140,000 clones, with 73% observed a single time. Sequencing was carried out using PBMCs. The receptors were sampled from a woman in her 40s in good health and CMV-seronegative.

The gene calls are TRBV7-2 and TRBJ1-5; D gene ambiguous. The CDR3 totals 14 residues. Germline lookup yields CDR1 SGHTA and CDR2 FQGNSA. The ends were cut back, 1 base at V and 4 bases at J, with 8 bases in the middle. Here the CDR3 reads CASSLGDGNQPQHF. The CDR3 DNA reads TGTGCCAGCAGCTTAGGAGACGGGAATCAGCCCCAGCATTTT.

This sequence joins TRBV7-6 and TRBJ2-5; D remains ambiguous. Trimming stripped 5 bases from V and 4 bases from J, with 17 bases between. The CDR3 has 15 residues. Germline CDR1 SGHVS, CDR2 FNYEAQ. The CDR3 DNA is TGTGCCAGCAGCCCCGAGCGAAGACGCTCAGAGACCCAGTACTTC. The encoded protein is CASSPERRRSETQYF.

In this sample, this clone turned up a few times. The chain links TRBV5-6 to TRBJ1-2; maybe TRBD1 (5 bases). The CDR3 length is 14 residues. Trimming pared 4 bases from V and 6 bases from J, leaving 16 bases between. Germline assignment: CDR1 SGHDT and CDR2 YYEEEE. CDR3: CASSLPIQAHGYTF. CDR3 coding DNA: TGTGCCAGCAGCCTTCCGATACAGGCTCATGGCTACACCTTC.

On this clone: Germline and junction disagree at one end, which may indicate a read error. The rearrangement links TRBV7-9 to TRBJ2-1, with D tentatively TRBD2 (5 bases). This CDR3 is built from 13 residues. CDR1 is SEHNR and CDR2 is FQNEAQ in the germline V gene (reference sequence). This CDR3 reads CASSLASVDFPLF. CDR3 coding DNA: TGTGCCAGCAGCTTAGCTTCAGTGGACTTTCCGCTCTTC.

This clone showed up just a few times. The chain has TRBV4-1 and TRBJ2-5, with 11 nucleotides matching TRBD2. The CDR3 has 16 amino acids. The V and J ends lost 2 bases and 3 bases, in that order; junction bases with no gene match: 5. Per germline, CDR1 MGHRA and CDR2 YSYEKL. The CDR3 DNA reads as TGCGCCAGCAGCCAAAAACCTAGCGGGGGGAAAGAGACCCAGTACTTC. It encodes CASSQKPSGGKETQYF.

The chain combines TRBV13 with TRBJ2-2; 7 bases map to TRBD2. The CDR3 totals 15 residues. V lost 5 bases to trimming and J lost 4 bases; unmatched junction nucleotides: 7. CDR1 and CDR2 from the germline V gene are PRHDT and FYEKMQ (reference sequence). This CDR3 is CASSPGEGITGELFF. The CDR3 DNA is TGTGCCAGCAGCCCCGGGGAGGGGATCACCGGGGAGCTGTTTTTT.

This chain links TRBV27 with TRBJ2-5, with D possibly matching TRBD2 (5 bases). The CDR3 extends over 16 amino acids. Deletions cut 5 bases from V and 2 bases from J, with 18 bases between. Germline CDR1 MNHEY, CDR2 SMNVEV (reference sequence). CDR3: CASSPSDWYTQETQYF. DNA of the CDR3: TGTGCCAGCAGTCCCTCGGACTGGTACACACAAGAGACCCAGTACTTC.

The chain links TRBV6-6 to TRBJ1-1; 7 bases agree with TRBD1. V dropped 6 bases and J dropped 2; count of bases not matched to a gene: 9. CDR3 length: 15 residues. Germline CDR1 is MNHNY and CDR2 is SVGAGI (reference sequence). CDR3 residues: CASSERDSANTEAFF. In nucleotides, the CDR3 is TGTGCCAGCAGCGAAAGGGACAGCGCCAACACTGAAGCTTTCTTT.

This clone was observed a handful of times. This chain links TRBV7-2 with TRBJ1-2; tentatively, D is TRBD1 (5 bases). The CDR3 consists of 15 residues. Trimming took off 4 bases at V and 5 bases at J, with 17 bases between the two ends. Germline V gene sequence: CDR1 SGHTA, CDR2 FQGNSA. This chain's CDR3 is CASSSSGGPQYGYTF. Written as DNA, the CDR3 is TGTGCCAGCAGCTCCTCCGGGGGACCTCAGTATGGCTACACCTTC.

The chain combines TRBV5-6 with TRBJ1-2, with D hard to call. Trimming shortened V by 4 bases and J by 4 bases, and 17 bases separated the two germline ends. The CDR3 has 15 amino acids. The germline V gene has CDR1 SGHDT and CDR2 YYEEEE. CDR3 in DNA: TGTGCCAGCAGCATTGGAGGACCCACCGGCTATGGCTACACCTTC. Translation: CASSIGGPTGYGYTF.